This T cell receptor beta chain originates from a study of early T cells in non-severe SARS-CoV-2 infection. Whole-study context: Sequencing used unsorted whole-blood bulk RNA, so chains lack pairing.

This clonotype has ten or more counts. V trimming: 4 bases; J trimming: 2 bases; junction bases outside the gene matches: 1. CDR3 size: 13 residues. Germline CDR1 is DFQATT and CDR2 is SNEGSKA (reference sequence). Each single cDNA molecule received a unique molecular identifier. TCRdb reprocessed the 5' RACE reads with MiXCR, giving one entry per CDR3 protein. The sample lists roughly 25,000 distinct CDR3 sequences; roughly 5.3% were seen once. Sequencing was carried out using whole blood. This chain connects TRBV20-1 to TRBJ1-1, with 10 bases lining up with TRBD1. This receptor was taken from an adult who was a healthcare worker with PCR-confirmed SARS-CoV-2 infection or an uninfected control (not recorded which). Here the CDR3 reads CSAKTGGNTEAFF. The DNA for the CDR3 is TGCAGTGCTAAGACAGGGGGCAACACTGAAGCTTTCTTT.